This TCR beta chain was identified during a study of blood T cells in healthy people across ages. Study-wide results and caveats: No conclusive comparison of naive versus antigen-experienced cells was possible with unsorted PBMCs. Higher diversity and more naive CD4+ cells were features of long-lived donors, compared to aged donors. Across the age range, TCR beta diversity per million T cells fell in a roughly linear way.

Concerning this clonotype itself: Its antigen is unknown.

Donors each provided about 10 milliliters of peripheral blood. Trimming stripped 5 bases from V and 0 bases from J, with 13 bases between. There are 16 residues in the CDR3. Germline V gives CDR1 SEHNR, CDR2 FQNEAQ (reference sequence). Primers used in a second PCR of about 7 to 11 cycles were a sample-barcoded 5' primer and a J-beta primer mix. TCRdb reprocessed the 5' RACE reads via MiXCR and lists one record per CDR3 protein. The data hold 650,000 to 950,000 distinct CDR3 sequences, with under 55% observed a single time. Sequences were obtained from blood. The receptor's source is a man in his 60s in good health. The chain carries TRBV7-9 and TRBJ1-4, with D perhaps matching TRBD1 (6 bases). CDR3 protein: CASSVGRTATNEKLFF. CDR3 nucleotide sequence: TGTGCCAGCAGCGTCGGACGGACAGCAACTAATGAAAAACTGTTTTTT.